This T cell receptor (beta chain) was retrieved from a study of CD8+CD57+ T cells in acquired aplastic anemia. Looking at the study overall: On average, sorted CD4+ and CD8+ cells gave approximately 3.1 ug of DNA.

For sequencing, patients were chosen who had shown expansion of CD8+CD57+ cells by flow cytometry. A severe acquired aplastic anemia diagnosis applied to all patients. This clonotype was seen only a few times. Genomic DNA was employed as the template in profiling TCR beta VDJ and CDR3. One entry per CDR3 protein, called by TCRdb with MiXCR from the reads. The sample carries 270,000 or so distinct CDR3 sequences, 70% to 85% recorded once. Germline V lookup: CDR1 SGDLS, CDR2 YYNGEE. CDR3 size: 12 residues. The sequencing input was sorted CD4+, CD8+, or CD8+CD57+ T cells (not recorded which) from PBMCs. This clonotype was obtained from a human donor with aplastic anemia. The chain carries TRBV9 and TRBJ2-1, with no clear D. The J call may be wrong; the DNA end is better matched by TRBJ2-7. The CDR3 region has the DNA TGTGCCAGCGGCTTGGCTGGGAACATGCAGTACTTC. Its translation is CASGLAGNMQYF.